This T cell receptor (beta chain) was identified in a study of cytomegalovirus exposure and HLA in healthy donors. Turning to the study itself: Genotyping showed 81% of hundreds of donors falling in the Caucasian-associated ancestry cluster.

Concerning this clone itself: No antigen is known for it.

The CDR3 sequence is 16 residues long. CDR1 is SGHRS and CDR2 is YFSETQ in the germline V gene. The V gene end was trimmed by 4 bases and the J gene end by 4 bases; junction bases not matched to a gene: 12. The PCR made use of 60 Vbeta and 13 Jbeta primers. Assay: immunoSEQ multiplex PCR; the TCRdb copy retains only in-frame clones and omits some. Of 160,000 or so clones listed, about 88% are singletons. Study-level findings and limits: Sequence variants that were highly shared formed a cluster that was likely a sequencing artifact.

The sample taken for sequencing was PBMCs. The chain employs TRBV5-1 and TRBJ2-5; TRBD1 agrees at 8 bases. The clonotype was recovered from a young woman in good health and CMV-seronegative. The CDR3 bases are TGCGCCAGCAGCCCTTTTAGCGGACAGGGTACAGAGACCCAGTACTTC. Protein sequence: CASSPFSGQGTETQYF. Using reference TRBV5-1 and TRBJ2-5 for the parts outside the CDR3, the full variable domain is KAGVTQTPRYLIKTRGQQVTLSCSPISGHRSVSWYQQTPGQGLQFLFEYFSETQRNKGNFPGRFSGRQFSNSRSEMNVSTLELGDSALYLCASSPFSGQGTETQYFGPGTRLLVL.